The TCR beta chain described here comes from a study of cytomegalovirus exposure and HLA in healthy donors. Study-wide results and caveats: Researchers reportedly found TCR beta sequences accurately predicted most subjects' HLA-A and HLA-B alleles. Earlier analysis found most TCR beta V segments productive about 87% or about 30% of the time.

CDR3 length: 15 residues. Germline CDR1 reads LNHDA; CDR2 reads SQIVND (reference sequence). V lost 3 bases, J lost 0 bases, and 12 bases lay in between. The PCR ran on 60 Vbeta and 13 Jbeta primers. In the study's own analysis: As a later analysis found, there were tens of millions of unique TCR beta chains, of which about 10 million were shared. Here immunoSEQ multiplex PCR was the method, and the copy in TCRdb shows in-frame clones only, minus some. That table is the source of V, J and clone size, and D and trimming were worked out from the DNA. This sample yields 100,000 to 150,000 clones, of which roughly three quarters are seen a single time; approximately 11% belongs to the top ten. Turning to this clone: Its antigen remains unidentified.

This TCR was sampled from a man in his thirties or forties in good health and CMV-seropositive. Input material: PBMCs. The chain joins TRBV19 to TRBJ2-7, with a weak D call TRBD1 (5 bases). The CDR3 DNA is TGTGCCAGTAGTATCGGGCAGGGCGGCTCCTACGAGCAGTACTTC. Translated, it gives CASSIGQGGSYEQYF.